These 5 T cell receptor beta chains were all obtained from the same sample, sequenced in a study of control samples from healthy donors and cancer patients. The data were produced by immunoSEQ multiplex PCR, yet TCRdb's version contains in-frame clones alone and is incomplete. The sample contains roughly 69,000 clones, 70% to 90% of which appear only once. The specimen was PBMCs. The receptor source for this set is a woman between 45 and 60 years old with head and neck cancer.

This chain links TRBV5-5 with TRBJ1-5, with no clear D. Trimming shortened V by 4 bases and J by 3 bases, and 11 bases separated the two germline ends. Germline V CDR1 and CDR2: SGHKS, YYEKEE (reference sequence). The CDR3 length is 14 residues. In DNA, the CDR3 is TGTGCCAGCAGCCTGGATCAGGTCAATCAGCCCCAGCATTTT. It codes for CASSLDQVNQPQHF.

This clone has more than one count but fewer than ten. The chain employs TRBV6-2 or TRBV6-3 and TRBJ2-7; D is uncertain. The V gene lost 0 bases and the J gene lost 2 bases, with 8 bases spanning the gap. Germline CDR1 reads MNHEY; CDR2 reads SVGEGT. The CDR3 sequence is 14 residues long. The CDR3 nucleotides read TGTGCCAGCAGTTACTCGACCAAGCCCTACGAGCAGTACTTC. This sequence encodes CASSYSTKPYEQYF.

The rearrangement links TRBV28 to TRBJ2-2; TRBD1 is a possible D gene (5 bases). Trimming pared 6 bases from V and 7 bases from J, leaving 9 bases between. Germline CDR1 reads MDHEN; CDR2 reads SYDVKM. CDR3 length equals 12 residues. As DNA, the CDR3 is TGTGCCAGCAGCAGGGCGGTCGGGGAGCTGTTTTTT. This gives the protein CASSRAVGELFF.

The V gene is TRBV19, the J gene TRBJ1-2; D not resolved. Germline V CDR1 and CDR2: LNHDA, SQIVND (reference sequence). V dropped 2 bases and J dropped 3 bases, with 7 bases sitting between them. The CDR3 loop spans 13 amino acids. In nucleotides, the CDR3 is TGTGCCAGTAGTATACAGAGGGACTATGGCTACACCTTC. Translation gives CASSIQRDYGYTF.

In its sample, this clone was seen once. The J gene is TRBJ2-5, the V gene TRBV15, with a tentative D call TRBD2 (5 bases). The CDR3 sequence is 18 residues long. Germline V CDR1 and CDR2: LNHNV, YYDKDF (reference sequence). Deletions cut 0 bases from V and 5 bases from J, with 22 bases between. CDR3 in DNA: TGTGCCACCAGCAGAGATAAGGGCGGGCCCATCAATCCGGAGACCCAGTACTTC. It yields the protein CATSRDKGGPINPETQYF.